The present T cell receptor (beta chain) was sequenced within a study of beta chain features in type 1 diabetes. Overall study results and limits: Patients showed naive, central memory and Treg TCRB repertoires that appeared more similar than those of healthy donors.

The sequenced template was cDNA made from the entire isolated RNA. TCRdb's table, derived via immunoSEQ multiplex PCR, lists solely in-frame clones and lacks some. The sample contains around 450,000 clones, roughly 10% of which appear only once. The germline gives CDR1 SEHNR, CDR2 FQNEAQ (reference sequence). The CDR3 length is 15 residues. With V trimmed by 5 bases and J by 4 bases, 9 bases remained unmatched. Central memory, naive, regulatory and stem cell-like memory CD4+ cells were sorted by CD45RO/CCR7/CD25/CD127/CD95/CD27. Each population that was sorted was more than 98% pure. This clone was counted between two and nine times. No antigen is known for it.

The chain links TRBV7-9 to TRBJ2-3; 7 bases fit TRBD1. Sequenced input: naive CD4+ T cells from blood. This sequence was found in a woman younger than 35 in good health. CDR3 protein: CASSDGDRVSDTQYF. The CDR3 DNA reads TGTGCCAGCAGCGACGGAGACAGGGTATCAGATACGCAGTATTTT.